The count of the clone carrying this TCR beta chain is one. The antigen is unknown. Measured with immunoSEQ multiplex PCR; TCRdb has only the in-frame clones, and not every one. The data contain 45,000 to 55,000 clones, approximately 70% of them singletons. Investigators separated out CD4+ T cells once less than 11 days of culture had passed. It was two doses of either the BNT162b2 or mRNA-1273 vaccine that participants received. The sample comes from a study of vaccination effects on CD4 cells after COVID-19. CDR1 is SGHRS, CDR2 YFSETQ, per germline. V was clipped by 4 bases and J by 3 bases; unmatched bases: 5. CDR3 length: 15 residues. Study-wide findings and caveats: Marked clonal contraction was seen late after vaccination (in both infection- and vaccine-induced clones).

This receptor was identified in a human donor who received a COVID-19 vaccine. The rearrangement links TRBV5-1 to TRBJ2-3, with 10 bases that match TRBD1. The source was CD4+ T cells from PBMCs cultured without peptide, collected after COVID-19 vaccination. The CDR3 region has the DNA TGCGCCAGCAGCCAGGGACAGGGGCTGACAGATACGCAGTATTTT. Translating it yields CASSQGQGLTDTQYF.